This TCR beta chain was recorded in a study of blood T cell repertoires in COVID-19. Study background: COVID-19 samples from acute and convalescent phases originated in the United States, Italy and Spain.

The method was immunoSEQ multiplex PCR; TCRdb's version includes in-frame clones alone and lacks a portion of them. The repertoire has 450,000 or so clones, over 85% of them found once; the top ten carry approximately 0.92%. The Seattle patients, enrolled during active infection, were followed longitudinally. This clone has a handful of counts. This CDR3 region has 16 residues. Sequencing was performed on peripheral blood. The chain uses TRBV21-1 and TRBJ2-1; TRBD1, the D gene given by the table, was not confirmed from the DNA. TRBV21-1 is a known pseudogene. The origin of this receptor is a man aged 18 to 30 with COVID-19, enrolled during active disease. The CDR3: CASRSGGQGRWNEQFF. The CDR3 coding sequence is TGTGCCAGCCGTTCTGGGGGACAGGGAAGGTGGAATGAGCAGTTCTTC.